These 6 T cell receptor beta chains were sequenced from one sample in a study of blood T cell repertoires in COVID-19. Profiling relied on immunoSEQ multiplex PCR, and the TCRdb table lists in-frame clones only, not all of them. The sample lists about 210,000 clones, roughly 82% occurring once. The sample was peripheral blood. These receptors were taken from a woman aged 40-49 years with acute or convalescent COVID-19.

The CDR3 coding sequence is TGTGCCAGCAGCCCCCAGGGAGGGTACCAGCCCCAGCATTTT. Its translation is CASSPQGGYQPQHF. This chain uses TRBV6-5 with TRBJ1-5; D may be TRBD1 (5 bases). V was pared by 6 bases and J by 7 bases, with 16 bases between. Per germline, CDR1 MNHEY and CDR2 SVGAGI. This CDR3 region has 14 residues.

The chain carries TRBV4-1 and TRBJ2-1; maybe TRBD1 (5 bases). This CDR3 spans 17 amino acids. Germline V gives CDR1 MGHRA, CDR2 YSYEKL. The V end was cut by 4 bases, the J end by 8 bases, with 24 bases between. CDR3 in amino acids: CASSRDSFATGFDEQFF. CDR3 nucleotides: TGCGCCAGCAGCCGTGACAGTTTTGCGACCGGTTTTGATGAGCAGTTCTTC.

V usage is TRBV5-8 and J usage is TRBJ1-2, with TRBD1 as a possible D gene (5 bases). V was trimmed by 0 bases and J by 8 bases, leaving 11 bases between them. The CDR3 spans 13 residues. Germline V gene data show CDR1 as SGHTS and CDR2 as YDEGEE. The CDR3 DNA reads as TGTGCCAGCAGCTTGGGTAGGGGTGTAGGCTACACCTTC. This sequence encodes CASSLGRGVGYTF.

The chain couples TRBV5-1 to TRBJ1-1, with 8 nucleotides matching TRBD1. The CDR3 covers 15 residues. J lost 4 bases, V lost 0 bases, and 5 bases had no gene match. Per the germline V gene, CDR1 is SGHRS and CDR2 is YFSETQ. The CDR3 nucleotides are TGCGCCAGCAGCTTGGGCGCGACAGGGGCCACTGAAGCTTTCTTT. Amino acid sequence: CASSLGATGATEAFF.

This chain links TRBV7-9 with TRBJ2-2; D is uncertain. Germline V lookup: CDR1 SEHNR, CDR2 FQNEAQ (reference sequence). V was cut by 5 bases and J by 2 bases, with 12 bases left in between. The CDR3 is 15 amino acids. The CDR3 here is CASSKDSINTGELFF. The CDR3 DNA sequence: TGTGCCAGCAGCAAAGACTCCATAAACACCGGGGAGCTGTTTTTT.

The genes are TRBV6-5 and TRBJ1-6, with TRBD1 matching 7 bases. The germline gives CDR1 MNHEY, CDR2 SVGAGI. The CDR3 extends over 15 amino acids. The junction had 10 bases not matched to a gene; V was cut back by 5 bases and J by 9 bases. CDR3 region: CASSPDREYGSPLHF. The CDR3 nucleotides are TGTGCCAGCAGTCCCGACAGGGAGTATGGTTCACCCCTCCACTTT.